The present TCR beta chain was sequenced within a study of blood T cell repertoires in COVID-19. Overall study: Specimens from acute and convalescent COVID-19 originated in the United States, Italy and Spain.

Trimming removed 6 bases at V and 10 bases at J, with 18 bases between. This CDR3 has 13 residues. Method: immunoSEQ multiplex PCR; TCRdb's copy keeps in-frame clones and lacks some. This sample has 150,000 to 200,000 clones; more than 75% occur once, and the top ten carry about 0.95%. The sequence was collected from a woman aged 18-29 years who had recovered from COVID-19. Source material: peripheral blood. The chain recombines TRBV12-3 or TRBV12-4 with TRBJ1-2, with a tentative D call TRBD1 (6 bases). The CDR3 reads CASSPLGAGVYTF. The CDR3, as DNA: TGTGCCAGCAGCCCCCTGGGGGCAGGTGTCTACACCTTC.